This T cell receptor (beta chain) emerged from a study of blood T cell repertoires in COVID-19. The overall study: In each case, the material was cDNA or gDNA derived from T cells, B-cell-depleted T cells, or PBMCs.

Here immunoSEQ multiplex PCR was the method, and the copy in TCRdb shows in-frame clones only, minus some. The sample carries roughly 56,000 clones, around 92% recorded once. The clonotype was recovered from a human donor in a cohort sampled during active COVID-19. The sample taken for sequencing was peripheral blood.

CDR3 DNA: TGTGCCAGCTCGGCCGGGAGCTCCTACGAGCAGTACTTC. The encoded protein is CASSAGSSYEQYF. The chain joins TRBV18 to TRBJ2-7; D possibly corresponds to TRBD2 (6 bases). This CDR3 region has 13 residues. Germline assignment: CDR1 KGHSH and CDR2 LQKENI. The V end was cut by 6 bases, the J end by 0 bases, with 9 bases between.